The 18 T cell receptor beta chains below were found in one sample sequenced in a study of CD4 T cells in relation to SARS-CoV-2 and coronaviruses (dated by TCRdb to the early 2020s). CD4+ T cells from unexposed donors were collected before the COVID-19 pandemic (2011-2018). Libraries came from the immunoSEQ multiplex PCR assay. Not all clones reach the TCRdb copy of this immuneACCESS table, which keeps in-frame sequences only. Checked studies attribute under half of the gap to unresolved V genes and leave the rest unexplained. In all, the sample holds more than 50,000 clones, and more than 80% of those were seen once. The ten largest clones take up about 1.4% of the sample. The sequenced sample was memory CD4+ T cells from PBMCs. The sample's cell subset or site label, in plain terms: memory (non-naive) CD4+ T cells. The receptors originated from a human donor in good health.

This clone was seen only once. The chain uses TRBV9 and TRBJ1-3; 9 nucleotides agree with TRBD1. Germline assignment: CDR1 SGDLS and CDR2 YYNGEE. J lost 2 bases, V lost 0 bases, and 15 bases had no gene match. There are 20 residues in the CDR3. The CDR3: CASSVEYRDRVLFAGNTIYF. In nucleotides, the CDR3 is TGTGCCAGCAGCGTAGAATACCGGGACAGGGTTCTTTTCGCTGGAAACACCATATATTTT.

DNA of the CDR3: TGTGCCAGCAGAAAGACAGGGGGGGGCAATCAGCCCCAGCATTTT. This encodes CASRKTGGGNQPQHF. The chain joins TRBV28 to TRBJ1-5; 9 positions match TRBD1. The CDR3 is 15 residues long. Losses at the gene ends were 6 bases for V and 2 bases for J; bases not matched to a gene: 5. Germline lookup yields CDR1 MDHEN and CDR2 SYDVKM.

V gene TRBV24-1 combines with J gene TRBJ2-1; TRBD2 agrees at 14 bases. Germline V gene data show CDR1 as KGHDR and CDR2 as SFDVKD. V was pared by 4 bases and J by 7 bases, with 5 bases of the junction left unmatched. The CDR3 consists of 16 residues. In nucleotides, the CDR3 is TGTGCCACCAGTGACCAAGGACTAGCGGGAGGAAATGAGCAGTTCTTC. The encoded protein is CATSDQGLAGGNEQFF.

The chain carries TRBV6-5 and TRBJ2-2; 12 bases fit TRBD2. The CDR3 contains 15 residues. V lost 6 bases, J lost 3 bases, and 2 bases stayed unmatched. The germline V gene has CDR1 MNHEY and CDR2 SVGAGI. In DNA, the CDR3 is TGTGCCAGCAGCCGACTAGCGGGAGACACCGGGGAGCTGTTTTTT. Encoded protein: CASSRLAGDTGELFF.

The chain combines TRBV9 with TRBJ1-5; no reliable D call. The CDR3 totals 14 residues. In germline, CDR1 is SGDLS, CDR2 YYNGEE. Trimming removed 4 bases at V and 0 bases at J, with 8 bases between. The CDR3 loop reads CASSPTYSNQPQHF. Written as DNA, the CDR3 is TGTGCCAGCAGCCCAACGTATAGCAATCAGCCCCAGCATTTT.

The chain couples TRBV28 to TRBJ2-1; D remains ambiguous. CDR1 and CDR2 (germline): MDHEN, SYDVKM. The CDR3 loop spans 15 amino acids. V gave up 3 bases and J gave up 1 base, with 10 bases separating them. CDR3 amino acids: CASSFRQVSYNEQFF. The CDR3, as DNA: TGTGCCAGCAGTTTTCGGCAGGTATCCTACAATGAGCAGTTCTTC.

V usage is TRBV9 and J usage is TRBJ2-5, with D unclear. Trimming pared 3 bases from V and 5 bases from J, leaving 14 bases between. Germline V gene data show CDR1 as SGDLS and CDR2 as YYNGEE. CDR3 length: 14 amino acids. CDR3 protein: CASSGVGLGETQYF. The DNA of the CDR3 is TGTGCCAGCAGCGGGGTAGGTCTGGGGGAGACCCAGTACTTC.

CDR3 bases: TGTGCTAGTCGTCCCGAAGGCGGAAACACCATATATTTT. As protein: CASRPEGGNTIYF. The gene calls are TRBV12-5 and TRBJ1-3; D call uncertain. Germline V gene sequence: CDR1 LGHNT, CDR2 FRNRAP. The CDR3 runs to 13 residues. V was pared by 8 bases and J by 4 bases, with 12 bases between.

The V gene is TRBV9, the J gene TRBJ2-6; 12 bases are a match to TRBD1. The CDR3 consists of 18 residues. Germline V gene sequence: CDR1 SGDLS, CDR2 YYNGEE. With 0 bases clipped from V and 4 bases from J, the junction kept 5 bases outside the gene matches. The CDR3 nucleotides are TGTGCCAGCAGCGTAGCGGGACAGGGGGCGAAAGGGGCCAACGTCCTGACTTTC. The encoded protein is CASSVAGQGAKGANVLTF.

This sequence joins TRBV18 and TRBJ2-6, with TRBD2 matching over 10 bases. Germline CDR1 is KGHSH and CDR2 is LQKENI. The CDR3 has 18 amino acids. Trimming took 5 bases from V and 1 from J; bases not matched to a gene: 8. CDR3 nucleotide sequence: TGTGCCAGCTCAAGTGGACTAGCGGCGTTTTCTGGGGCCAACGTCCTGACTTTC. This translates into CASSSGLAAFSGANVLTF. The variable domain in full, completed from reference TRBV18 and TRBJ2-6, reads NAGVMQNPRHLVRRRGQEARLRCSPMKGHSHVYWYRQLPEEGLKFMVYLQKENIIDESGMPKERFSAEFPKEGPSILRIQQVVRGDSAAYFCASSSGLAAFSGANVLTFGAGSRLTVL.

The chain couples TRBV2 to TRBJ2-7, with a tentative D call TRBD2 (5 bases). The germline V gene encodes CDR1 SNHLY and CDR2 FYNNEI. The CDR3 consists of 12 residues. The germline V and J ends were trimmed by 5 bases and 3 bases, with 8 bases remaining between them. The CDR3 reads CASSWTDYEQYF. DNA for the CDR3: TGTGCCAGCAGTTGGACTGACTACGAGCAGTACTTC.

The CDR3, as DNA: TGCGCCAGCAGCTTGGCGACAGGGAAGGAGGACACTGAAGCTTTCTTT. Its protein product is CASSLATGKEDTEAFF. The genes are TRBV5-1 and TRBJ1-1; 7 bases map to TRBD1. The CDR3 sequence is 16 residues long. V shed 0 bases, J shed 3 bases, and the junction held 8 bases outside the gene matches. Germline assignment: CDR1 SGHRS and CDR2 YFSETQ.

The genes are TRBV19 and TRBJ2-7; D gene uncertain. Germline V gene lookup returns CDR1 LNHDA and CDR2 SQIVND (reference sequence). V lost 4 bases to trimming and J lost 2 bases, with 18 bases between them. This CDR3 has 16 amino acids. The CDR3 nucleotides are TGTGCCAGTAGTAAAACGGTTTCGGCGCTACCCTACGAGCAGTACTTC. It specifies CASSKTVSALPYEQYF.

The rearrangement uses TRBV2 and TRBJ1-1; 7 nucleotides match TRBD1. V lost 3 bases to trimming and J lost 4 bases; unmatched junction nucleotides: 11. Germline V gene data show CDR1 as SNHLY and CDR2 as FYNNEI. The CDR3 runs to 16 residues. DNA for the CDR3: TGTGCCAGCAGTGAGGGGAGGGGGCGAGGTTCCACTGAAGCTTTCTTT. Translating gives CASSEGRGRGSTEAFF.

This clone was detected once. The chain couples TRBV5-1 to TRBJ2-5; D is undetermined. Germline V CDR1 and CDR2: SGHRS, YFSETQ. V was cut by 0 bases and J by 5 bases, with 14 bases left in between. The CDR3 is 15 residues long. The CDR3 DNA follows: TGCGCCAGCAGCTTGGCCCTGGGGTCTGGGGAGACCCAGTACTTC. Amino acids: CASSLALGSGETQYF.

The chain employs TRBV7-3 and TRBJ1-5; weak D call: TRBD1 (5 bases). In germline, CDR1 is SGHTA, CDR2 FQGTGA. V lost 5 bases and J lost 6, with 11 bases in between. This CDR3 region has 13 residues. CDR3 amino acids: CASSPGDGQPQHF. CDR3 bases: TGTGCCAGCAGCCCCGGGGACGGTCAGCCCCAGCATTTT.

Comment on this clone: The limits of the CDR3 on the DNA are not certain, so only TCRdb's listed CDR3 is given. The chain joins TRBV6-5 to TRBJ1-6. Germline-derived CDR1 and CDR2 are MNHEY and SVGAGI. The CDR3 sequence runs 14 residues, both termini included. The CDR3 loop is CASSSSQPNSPLHF.

This clone was seen only once. The rearrangement links TRBV3-1 (or the pseudogene TRBV3-2) to TRBJ1-1; D is uncertain. The V end was cut by 1 base, the J end by 0 bases, with 6 bases between. The CDR3 covers 14 residues. Germline V gene data show CDR1 as LGHDT and CDR2 as YNNKEL (reference sequence). The CDR3 region is CASSQGTLNTEAFF. In nucleotides, the CDR3 is TGTGCCAGCAGCCAAGGGACCCTGAACACTGAAGCTTTCTTT.